The entry below gives a single TCR beta chain sequence along with its context. What it recognizes is unknown. Being one base from a much bigger clone, this may be a read error. This sample was taken from a study of OX40 agonist ivuxolimab in advanced cancers. Study information: Age averaged roughly 60 years (range roughly 23 to 90), and roughly 80% were male. Among those treated, three patients had partial responses, one with hepatocellular carcinoma and two with cutaneous melanoma.

This CDR3 contains 13 residues. With 3 bases removed from V and 2 bases from J, the gap between germline ends came to 8 bases. Germline values: CDR1 LNHDA, CDR2 SQIVND (reference sequence). Study-level points and caveats: The expanded peripheral T cells' antigen specificity was not determined. Averaging showed that CD8+ T cells had more expanded clones than CD4+ did.

TCRdb's table, derived via immunoSEQ multiplex PCR, lists solely in-frame clones and lacks some. This sample has some 8,900 clones, with around 70% found just once. The sequences come from CD4+ or CD8+ T cells sorted from blood, collected in a trial of the OX40 agonist ivuxolimab. The receptor was isolated from an adult with an advanced solid tumor such as melanoma, head and neck, liver or kidney cancer. The chain has TRBV19 and TRBJ2-7, with D hard to call. The CDR3: CASSIGPTYEQYF. The CDR3 DNA sequence: TGTGCCAGTAGTATTGGGCCGACCTACGAGCAGTACTTC.